The 22 T cell receptor beta chains presented below share a single source sample, sequenced in a study of cytomegalovirus exposure and HLA in healthy donors. The PCR employed 60 Vbeta primers together with 13 Jbeta primers. Here immunoSEQ multiplex PCR was the method, and the copy in TCRdb shows in-frame clones only, minus some. The sample lists 50,000 or so clones; around 72% were seen once. The specimen sequenced was PBMCs. Receptors originate from a man aged 18 to 30 in good health and CMV-seronegative.

J is TRBJ1-2 and V is TRBV28; D is undetermined. Germline CDR1 MDHEN, CDR2 SYDVKM. There are 13 residues in the CDR3. V shed 6 bases and J shed 7 bases, with 15 bases lying between them. In DNA form, the CDR3 reads TGTGCCAGCAGACTAGATCTCGTTAGTGGCTACACCTTC. It specifies CASRLDLVSGYTF.

Only a few counts were recorded for this clone. The chain combines TRBV6-5 with TRBJ2-7, with a weak D call TRBD2 (9 bases). Trimming pared 4 bases from V and 6 bases from J, leaving 19 bases between. CDR3 length: 15 amino acids. The germline V gene encodes CDR1 MNHEY and CDR2 SVGAGI. CDR3 nucleotides: TGTGCCAGCAGTTTCAGAACAGGGGGACTAGCCGAGCAGTACTTC. Its protein is CASSFRTGGLAEQYF.

V and J are TRBV5-1 and TRBJ1-2; the D gene is possibly TRBD1 (5 bases). The CDR3 has 12 amino acids. The V gene lost 4 bases and the J gene lost 6 bases, with 10 bases spanning the gap. CDR1 and CDR2 from the germline V gene are SGHRS and YFSETQ. The CDR3 DNA sequence: TGCGCCAGCAGCCCGACCAGGGATGGCTACACCTTC. Residues: CASSPTRDGYTF.

This clone was seen a few times. The chain joins TRBV28 to TRBJ2-1, with 13 nucleotides matching TRBD2. Germline V gene lookup returns CDR1 MDHEN and CDR2 SYDVKM. The CDR3 consists of 15 residues. The V gene end was trimmed by 7 bases and the J gene end by 9 bases; junction bases not matched to a gene: 9. CDR3 region: CASIELAGGPSEQFF. As DNA, the CDR3 is TGTGCCAGCATCGAACTAGCGGGAGGGCCTAGTGAGCAGTTCTTC. The full variable domain, its missing parts supplied by reference TRBV28 and TRBJ2-1, is DVKVTQSSRYLVKRTGEKVFLECVQDMDHENMFWYRQDPGLGLRLIYFSYDVKMKEKGDIPEGYSVSREKKERFSLILESASTNQTSMYLCASIELAGGPSEQFFGPGTRLTVL.

V usage is TRBV29-1 and J usage is TRBJ1-2; a weak D match, TRBD1 (6 bases). In germline, CDR1 is SQVTM, CDR2 ANQGSEA. This CDR3 region has 13 residues. Trimming cost V 7 bases and J 6 bases, with 18 bases left between them. This CDR3 reads CSAHTGGLHGYTF. For the CDR3, the DNA is TGCAGCGCCCACACCGGGGGGCTGCATGGCTACACCTTC.

The chain links TRBV28 to TRBJ2-7, with 8 bases lining up with TRBD2. From germline, CDR1 is MDHEN and CDR2 SYDVKM. This CDR3 is built from 15 residues. Trimming at V came to 7 bases and at J to 7 bases, leaving 15 bases not matched to a gene. The CDR3 DNA sequence: TGTGCCAGCATCGGGGGGGCAGCCGGCGCCGTAGAGCAGTACTTC. Its protein is CASIGGAAGAVEQYF.

This chain connects TRBV30 to TRBJ1-2; 9 bases are a match to TRBD1. This CDR3 region has 14 residues. V lost 6 bases to trimming and J lost 7 bases; unmatched junction nucleotides: 12. Germline V gene lookup returns CDR1 GTSNPN and CDR2 SVGIG (reference sequence). This chain's CDR3 is CACPAVGDRAGYTF. CDR3 DNA sequence: TGTGCCTGTCCCGCTGTCGGGGACAGGGCTGGCTACACCTTC.

V usage is TRBV7-9 and J usage is TRBJ2-7, with TRBD1 identical over 9 bases. Trimming removed 4 bases from V and 3 bases from J; junction bases left unmatched: 10. This CDR3 has 16 residues. Per germline, CDR1 SEHNR and CDR2 FQNEAQ (reference sequence). For the CDR3, the DNA is TGTGCCAGCAGCTCTCTGGGACAGGGTGGGATCTACGAGCAGTACTTC. This gives the protein CASSSLGQGGIYEQYF.

This chain joins TRBV7-2 and TRBJ1-4, with D possibly matching TRBD1 (6 bases). Looked up from germline, CDR1 is SGHTA and CDR2 is FQGNSA. The CDR3 is 15 amino acids. Trimming took 5 bases from V and 6 from J, leaving 16 bases between them. The DNA of the CDR3 is TGTGCCAGCAGCCCAAGGGCAGGGGTTCATGAAAAACTGTTTTTT. Its protein product is CASSPRAGVHEKLFF.

The chain uses TRBV28 and TRBJ2-1; the D gene is possibly TRBD1 (6 bases). V dropped 5 bases and J dropped 8 bases, with 19 bases sitting between them. CDR1 and CDR2 (germline): MDHEN, SYDVKM. This CDR3 has 15 amino acids. The CDR3 DNA reads as TGTGCCAGCAGTCCCCAGTGGACAGAAGGCGATGAGCAGTTCTTC. Residues: CASSPQWTEGDEQFF.

The chain recombines TRBV28 with TRBJ2-7, with D perhaps matching TRBD2 (5 bases). The CDR3 spans 14 residues. Germline CDR1 MDHEN, CDR2 SYDVKM. V lost 5 bases to trimming and J lost 2 bases, with 13 bases between them. The CDR3 nucleotides read TGTGCCAGCAGTAACCCAGACGGGACCTACGAGCAGTACTTC. It is translated as CASSNPDGTYEQYF.

As DNA, the CDR3 is TGTGCCAGCAATTCTCAAGGGACTAGCTTTGAGCAGTACTTC. It is translated as CASNSQGTSFEQYF. The chain uses TRBV27 and TRBJ2-7; 9 nucleotides match TRBD2. Germline V gene sequence: CDR1 MNHEY, CDR2 SMNVEV (reference sequence). The CDR3 is 14 residues long. Trimming at V came to 7 bases and at J to 7 bases, leaving 11 bases not matched to a gene.

This chain links TRBV29-1 with TRBJ2-7; 9 nucleotides match TRBD1. The CDR3 extends over 15 amino acids. J lost 2 bases, V lost 3 bases, and 8 bases had no gene match. Germline V gene sequence: CDR1 SQVTM, CDR2 ANQGSEA. CDR3 sequence (DNA): TGCAGCGTTGACGAGGATACAGGGGGCACCTACGAGCAGTACTTC. Translation: CSVDEDTGGTYEQYF.

CDR3 sequence (DNA): TGTGCCAGCAGCTTGGTTGACCCCTCCGGAGCCTACGAGCAGTACTTC. Protein sequence: CASSLVDPSGAYEQYF. The chain uses TRBV5-4 and TRBJ2-7; D is undetermined. V lost 0 bases and J 2 bases, leaving 15 bases between the germline ends. Looked up from germline, CDR1 is SGHNT and CDR2 is YYREEE (reference sequence). The CDR3 has 16 amino acids.

The chain links TRBV7-9 to TRBJ2-7; 7 bases line up with TRBD1. V lost 4 bases to trimming and J lost 1 base; unmatched junction nucleotides: 13. This CDR3 is 17 amino acids long. Per the germline V gene, CDR1 is SEHNR and CDR2 is FQNEAQ (reference sequence). CDR3 amino acids: CASSSNPGPGQSYEQYF. Written as DNA, the CDR3 is TGTGCCAGCAGCTCTAACCCTGGGCCGGGACAGTCCTACGAGCAGTACTTC.

The chain couples TRBV14 to TRBJ2-5; no reliable D call. Germline lookup yields CDR1 SGHDN and CDR2 FVKESK. Trimming took off 0 bases at V and 7 bases at J, with 12 bases between the two ends. This CDR3 region has 14 residues. The CDR3 DNA is TGTGCCAGCAGCCAAGACAACCTGATCGGGACCCAGTACTTC. It codes for CASSQDNLIGTQYF.

The chain has TRBV4-3 and TRBJ2-3; tentatively, D is TRBD2 (6 bases). The CDR3 length is 13 residues. Trimming pared 2 bases from V and 7 bases from J, leaving 10 bases between. Germline V gene sequence: CDR1 LGHNA, CDR2 YSLEER. The CDR3 is CASSQTGGNTQYF. In DNA, the CDR3 is TGCGCCAGCAGCCAAACTGGCGGGAATACGCAGTATTTT.

This chain joins TRBV4-2 and TRBJ1-1; 10 bases map to TRBD1. Germline V gene data show CDR1 as LGHNA and CDR2 as YNFKEQ. The V gene end was trimmed by 0 bases and the J gene end by 1 base; junction bases not matched to a gene: 5. CDR3 size: 17 residues. The CDR3 region is CASSQDLRQGANTEAFF. The CDR3, as DNA: TGTGCCAGCAGCCAAGATTTGCGACAGGGGGCGAACACTGAAGCTTTCTTT.

The chain recombines TRBV10-1 with TRBJ1-2; 8 positions match TRBD1. The germline V gene has CDR1 WNHNN and CDR2 SYGVQD (reference sequence). Losses at the gene ends were 3 bases for V and 3 bases for J; bases not matched to a gene: 3. CDR3 length: 14 residues. The DNA of the CDR3 is TGCGCCAGCAGTGACAGGGGGCAGGACTATGGCTACACCTTC. It yields the protein CASSDRGQDYGYTF.

This rearrangement joins TRBV4-1 to TRBJ2-7; perhaps TRBD2 as D (6 bases). The V gene's germline CDR1 is MGHRA and CDR2 YSYEKL. The CDR3 contains 15 residues. The V and J ends lost 3 bases and 1 base respectively, with 13 bases between them. The CDR3 bases are TGCGCCAGCAGCCAGGGGGGTTGGGGTTCCTACGAGCAGTACTTC. Encoded protein: CASSQGGWGSYEQYF.

The gene calls are TRBV20-1 and TRBJ1-1; D remains ambiguous. Germline-derived CDR1 and CDR2 are DFQATT and SNEGSKA (reference sequence). Trimming left V 4 bases short and J 7 bases short, with 10 bases between. This CDR3 has 11 amino acids. The DNA of the CDR3 is TGCAGTGCTACCCGCGTCCTTGAAGCTTTCTTT. This encodes CSATRVLEAFF.

This clone was detected only a few times. The chain is built from TRBV9 and TRBJ2-7; 9 bases align to TRBD1. The V segment lost 0 bases and the J segment 1 base; nucleotides outside the gene matches: 5. Germline V gene data show CDR1 as SGDLS and CDR2 as YYNGEE. The CDR3 length is 16 residues. The CDR3 loop is CASSVGWDRDSYEQYF. The CDR3 DNA sequence: TGTGCCAGCAGCGTAGGGTGGGACAGGGATTCCTACGAGCAGTACTTC.